Presented here are 8 T cell receptor beta chains from one specimen sequenced in a study of blood T cell repertoires in COVID-19. Using immunoSEQ multiplex PCR, the repertoire was profiled, and TCRdb retains in-frame clones only, with some absent. The table has 280,000 or so clones, roughly 91% seen once. The sequencing input was PBMCs or T cells enriched from blood (not recorded which). These receptors came from a woman aged 45-60 years who had been exposed to COVID-19.

The gene calls are TRBV29-1 and TRBJ2-1; 12 nucleotides align to TRBD2. Germline V gene lookup returns CDR1 SQVTM and CDR2 ANQGSEA. J gave up 7 bases and V 7 bases, and 8 bases lay outside the gene matches. The CDR3 contains 14 residues. The CDR3 sequence: CSATTSGGMNEQFF. CDR3 nucleotides: TGCAGCGCCACGACTAGCGGGGGTATGAATGAGCAGTTCTTC.

The V and J genes are TRBV18 and TRBJ1-1; D gene uncertain. V lost 3 bases and J 0 bases, leaving 8 bases between the germline ends. This CDR3 is built from 14 residues. Germline-derived CDR1 and CDR2 are KGHSH and LQKENI. The CDR3 is CASSPLAVNTEAFF. CDR3 coding DNA: TGTGCCAGCTCACCTCTGGCGGTGAACACTGAAGCTTTCTTT. Variable domain in full (rest from reference TRBV18 and TRBJ1-1): NAGVMQNPRHLVRRRGQEARLRCSPMKGHSHVYWYRQLPEEGLKFMVYLQKENIIDESGMPKERFSAEFPKEGPSILRIQQVVRGDSAAYFCASSPLAVNTEAFFGQGTRLTVV.

Points on this clone: This sample also contains other DNA sequences that code for the same CDR3. The chain combines TRBV19 with TRBJ1-1; perhaps TRBD1 as D (5 bases). V lost 3 bases to trimming and J lost 4 bases, with 12 bases between them. This CDR3 comprises 14 residues. Germline V gene sequence: CDR1 LNHDA, CDR2 SQIVND (reference sequence). The CDR3: CASSIAGGGTEAFF. In DNA, the CDR3 is TGTGCCAGTAGTATCGCGGGGGGAGGCACTGAAGCTTTCTTT.

J is TRBJ2-1 and V is TRBV14, with D possibly TRBD2 on 6 matching bases. V was cut by 6 bases and J by 9 bases, with 15 bases left in between. This CDR3 region has 13 residues. Looked up from germline, CDR1 is SGHDN and CDR2 is FVKESK. In DNA form, the CDR3 reads TGTGCCAGCAGACTAGCAAGTACAAGTGAGCAGTTCTTC. Its translation: CASRLASTSEQFF.

The chain links TRBV2 to TRBJ1-5; possibly TRBD1 for D (6 bases). The CDR3 runs 14 residues. The V and J ends lost 3 bases and 3 bases respectively, with 9 bases between them. Germline-derived CDR1 and CDR2 are SNHLY and FYNNEI. CDR3 sequence reads: CASSDAGVNQPQHF. The DNA for the CDR3 is TGTGCCAGCAGTGACGCAGGGGTCAATCAGCCCCAGCATTTT.

The genes are TRBV18 and TRBJ2-7, with D possibly TRBD2 on 6 matching bases. Deletions cut 6 bases from V and 3 bases from J, with 12 bases between. Germline values: CDR1 KGHSH, CDR2 LQKENI. The CDR3 contains 13 residues. The CDR3: CASSRDWLYEQYF. The CDR3 DNA sequence: TGTGCCAGCTCTCGGGACTGGCTCTACGAGCAGTACTTC. Supplemented by reference TRBV18 and TRBJ2-7, the full variable domain reads NAGVMQNPRHLVRRRGQEARLRCSPMKGHSHVYWYRQLPEEGLKFMVYLQKENIIDESGMPKERFSAEFPKEGPSILRIQQVVRGDSAAYFCASSRDWLYEQYFGPGTRLTVT.

The chain recombines TRBV11-3 with TRBJ2-3, with D hard to call. Per the germline V gene, CDR1 is SGHNT and CDR2 is YENEEA. V was shortened by 3 bases and J by 6 bases, with 13 bases between the two germline ends. The CDR3 runs 14 residues. The CDR3 spells CASSFAPSRDTQYF. The CDR3 DNA reads as TGTGCCAGCAGCTTCGCTCCCAGCAGGGATACGCAGTATTTT.

The CDR3 loop reads CATSDPGLSGYTF. CDR3 bases: TGTGCCACCAGTGACCCAGGGCTCTCTGGCTACACCTTC. The chain recombines TRBV24-1 with TRBJ1-2, with D tentatively TRBD1 (5 bases). V gave up 4 bases and J gave up 7 bases, with 12 bases separating them. This CDR3 has 13 residues. Germline V gives CDR1 KGHDR, CDR2 SFDVKD.